One sample yielded the 32 T cell receptor beta chains listed below, sequenced in a study of T cells in localized non-small cell lung cancer. Sequencing was performed with immunoSEQ multiplex PCR; in TCRdb, only in-frame clones are kept and a portion is missing. This table has under 2,000 clones, 20% to 25% appearing once. Sample: normal lung tissue next to the tumor, taken before any cancer treatment. The origin of the receptors is a woman aged 35-75 years with stage III squamous cell lung carcinoma.

This clone was found a few times. This sequence joins TRBV11-3 and TRBJ2-5; 8 bases map to TRBD2. With 4 bases clipped from V and 2 bases from J, the junction kept 9 bases outside the gene matches. Per the germline V gene, CDR1 is SGHNT and CDR2 is YENEEA. The CDR3 consists of 16 residues. The CDR3 loop is CASSSAGGVLQETQYF. CDR3 nucleotide sequence: TGTGCCAGCAGCTCCGCCGGGGGGGTGCTGCAAGAGACCCAGTACTTC. The full variable domain, with the rest looked up from reference TRBV11-3 and TRBJ2-5, is EAGVVQSPRYKIIEKKQPVAFWCNPISGHNTLYWYLQNLGQGPELLIRYENEEAVDDSQLPKDRFSAERLKGVDSTLKIQPAELGDSAVYLCASSSAGGVLQETQYFGPGTRLLVL.

The chain is built from TRBV6-8 and TRBJ1-2; D possibly corresponds to TRBD1 (6 bases). Germline lookup yields CDR1 MNHGY and CDR2 SAAAGT. The germline V and J ends were trimmed by 10 bases and 0 bases, with 15 bases remaining between them. The CDR3 runs 14 residues. Here the CDR3 reads CAIPRDISNYGYTF. CDR3 bases: TGTGCCATCCCCCGGGACATATCTAACTATGGCTACACCTTC.

In this sample, this clone is medium-sized. The chain joins TRBV6-8 to TRBJ2-5, with D perhaps TRBD2 (5 bases). Germline assignment: CDR1 MNHGY and CDR2 SAAAGT. V lost 0 bases, J lost 9 bases, and 11 bases lay in between. This CDR3 spans 13 amino acids. The CDR3 sequence: CASSYSPLGAQYF. The CDR3 region has the DNA TGTGCCAGCAGTTACTCCCCTCTCGGGGCCCAGTACTTC.

The rearrangement joins TRBV30 to TRBJ2-7; no firm D call. Germline V lookup: CDR1 GTSNPN, CDR2 SVGIG (reference sequence). There are 13 residues in the CDR3. V dropped 5 bases and J dropped 5 bases, with 16 bases sitting between them. The CDR3 region has the DNA TGTGCCTGGTCGAACCTGGGAATGGACGAGCAGTACTTC. This codes for CAWSNLGMDEQYF. The whole variable domain, filled in from reference TRBV30 and TRBJ2-7, reads SQTIHQWPATLVQPVGSPLSLECTVEGTSNPNLYWYRQAAGRGLQLLFYSVGIGQISSEVPQNLSASRPQDRQFILSSKKLLLSDSGFYLCAWSNLGMDEQYFGPGTRLTVT.

The rearrangement uses TRBV30 and TRBJ2-7; 8 bases are shared with TRBD1. The junction had 6 bases not matched to a gene; V was cut back by 2 bases and J by 6 bases. Per germline, CDR1 GTSNPN and CDR2 SVGIG (reference sequence). This CDR3 has 13 residues. This CDR3 is CAWSPTGTGEQYF. The CDR3 coding sequence is TGTGCCTGGAGTCCAACCGGGACAGGCGAGCAGTACTTC.

This sequence joins TRBV7-5 and TRBJ2-1; the table's D call, TRBD2, has no DNA check behind it. TRBV7-5 is a listed pseudogene. The CDR3 runs 17 residues. This CDR3 reads CASSGTSGFSSYNEQFF. In DNA, the CDR3 is TGTGCCAGCAGCGGGACTAGCGGTTTTAGCTCCTACAATGAGCAGTTCTTC.

The chain combines TRBV18 with TRBJ1-5; no firm D call. Germline V gives CDR1 KGHSH, CDR2 LQKENI. V dropped 4 bases and J dropped 5 bases, with 15 bases sitting between them. The CDR3 has 15 amino acids. The CDR3 region has the DNA TGTGCCAGCTCACTTCCGGGAGGCGCCCATCAGCCCCAGCATTTT. This encodes CASSLPGGAHQPQHF.

This clone was seen a handful of times. The chain combines TRBV6-8 with TRBJ1-5; the D is unclear. Germline V lookup: CDR1 MNHGY, CDR2 SAAAGT. The CDR3 has 14 amino acids. Trimming removed 6 bases from V and 1 base from J, with 10 bases in between. The CDR3 bases are TGTGCCAGCAGCCGTGAAGTGAGCAATCAGCCCCAGCATTTT. Translation: CASSREVSNQPQHF.

This clone is medium-sized (0.01 to 0.1%) within its sample. The V call is TRBV11-3, the J call TRBJ1-5; D gene ambiguous. Trimming removed 6 bases from V and 2 bases from J, with 17 bases in between. This CDR3 contains 16 residues. Germline V gene sequence: CDR1 SGHNT, CDR2 YENEEA. DNA for the CDR3: TGTGCCAGCAGTCTTTCGCCAAAATTGGGCAATCAGCCCCAGCATTTT. Its translation is CASSLSPKLGNQPQHF.

The rearrangement links TRBV29-1 to TRBJ2-1, with 11 bases fitting TRBD2. V was clipped by 7 bases and J by 5 bases; unmatched bases: 7. This CDR3 is built from 14 residues. The germline V gene encodes CDR1 SQVTM and CDR2 ANQGSEA. The CDR3 DNA is TGCAGCGGGACTAGCGGGTGGACTAACAATGAGCAGTTCTTC. Its translation is CSGTSGWTNNEQFF.

This chain joins TRBV9 and TRBJ1-2, with 9 nucleotides matching TRBD1. The CDR3 is 16 amino acids. The V gene end was trimmed by 3 bases and the J gene end by 6 bases; junction bases not matched to a gene: 12. The germline V gene encodes CDR1 SGDLS and CDR2 YYNGEE. The CDR3 sequence is CASSASDAGQGNGYTF. In DNA, the CDR3 is TGTGCCAGCAGCGCAAGTGATGCGGGACAGGGCAATGGCTACACCTTC.

The V gene is TRBV30, the J gene TRBJ2-7; D gene uncertain. The V gene lost 4 bases and the J gene lost 2 bases, with 24 bases spanning the gap. This CDR3 spans 17 amino acids. The germline gives CDR1 GTSNPN, CDR2 SVGIG (reference sequence). CDR3 sequence reads: CAWNLLTPTRPPYEQYF. The DNA of the CDR3 is TGTGCCTGGAACCTATTGACCCCGACAAGGCCACCCTACGAGCAGTACTTC.

The V and J genes are TRBV29-1 and TRBJ2-5; D perhaps matches TRBD2 (5 bases). The CDR3 is 14 amino acids. V was clipped by 0 bases and J by 7 bases, with 15 bases between them. Germline V gives CDR1 SQVTM, CDR2 ANQGSEA. In nucleotides, the CDR3 is TGCAGCGTTGAAGACCCGGCGGGTCGTGGGACCCAGTACTTC. It translates to CSVEDPAGRGTQYF. The entire variable domain, with the rest obtained from reference TRBV29-1 and TRBJ2-5, is as follows: SAVISQKPSRDICQRGTSLTIQCQVDSQVTMMFWYRQQPGQSLTLIATANQGSEATYESGFVIDKFPISRPNLTFSTLTVSNMSPEDSSIYLCSVEDPAGRGTQYFGPGTRLLVL.

This clone was recorded a few times. This chain links TRBV9 with TRBJ2-2, with 9 bases identical to TRBD1. Germline assignment: CDR1 SGDLS and CDR2 YYNGEE. The CDR3 length is 16 residues. The ends lost 1 base at V and 3 bases at J; junction bases unmatched: 4. Here the CDR3 reads CASSVSGTGYTGELFF. The CDR3 DNA reads as TGTGCCAGCAGCGTATCCGGGACAGGGTACACCGGGGAGCTGTTTTTT.

The CDR3 loop is CASRGLTGYNEQFF. The CDR3 DNA is TGTGCCAGTAGGGGACTAACGGGATACAATGAGCAGTTCTTC. This chain connects TRBV19 to TRBJ2-1, with TRBD2 matching 7 bases. The CDR3 is 14 residues long. Germline CDR1 LNHDA, CDR2 SQIVND (reference sequence). Trimming removed 6 bases from V and 4 bases from J; junction bases left unmatched: 6.

This chain connects TRBV5-1 to TRBJ1-1; 8 bases are shared with TRBD1. The germline V gene has CDR1 SGHRS and CDR2 YFSETQ. V shed 6 bases and J 1 base; nucleotides not matched to a gene: 5. CDR3 length: 14 residues. The chain's CDR3 is CASKAGGPNTEAFF. The CDR3 region has the DNA TGCGCCAGCAAGGCAGGGGGCCCGAACACTGAAGCTTTCTTT.

This clone was detected a few times. This sequence joins TRBV25-1 and TRBJ2-1, with TRBD1 matching over 9 bases. Germline loops: CDR1 MGHDK, CDR2 SYGVNS. The CDR3 covers 12 residues. The V gene end was trimmed by 10 bases and the J gene end by 4 bases; junction bases not matched to a gene: 2. In nucleotides, the CDR3 is TGTGCCACGGACAGGGGTTACAATGAGCAGTTCTTC. Translating it yields CATDRGYNEQFF.

The chain has TRBV19 and TRBJ2-6, with D hard to call. Germline V gives CDR1 LNHDA, CDR2 SQIVND (reference sequence). V lost 7 bases and J lost 3, with 7 bases in between. The CDR3 spans 13 residues. The CDR3 nucleotides are TGTGCCAGTACCCAGCTTGGGGCCAACGTCCTGACTTTC. As protein: CASTQLGANVLTF.

V gene TRBV12-5 combines with J gene TRBJ2-1; D gene unclear. Looked up from germline, CDR1 is LGHNT and CDR2 is FRNRAP. V lost 6 bases and J lost 2, with 11 bases in between. This CDR3 is built from 14 residues. The CDR3 sequence is CASGERDPYNEQFF. For the CDR3, the DNA is TGTGCTAGTGGAGAGCGAGACCCCTACAATGAGCAGTTCTTC.

A few counts support this clone. The chain recombines TRBV7-1 with TRBJ2-1, with D perhaps matching TRBD1 (5 bases). TRBV7-1 is reported as an ORF; its role is uncertain. V lost 4 bases and J 8 bases, leaving 12 bases between the germline ends. The CDR3 covers 13 residues. This CDR3 reads CASSFFQGHEQFF. The DNA of the CDR3 is TGTGCCAGCAGCTTTTTCCAGGGCCATGAGCAGTTCTTC.

This clone was seen a few times. This chain links TRBV11-3 with TRBJ1-5; D is perhaps TRBD1 (5 bases). V lost 0 bases and J lost 3, with 9 bases in between. Germline V lookup: CDR1 SGHNT, CDR2 YENEEA. The CDR3 extends over 15 amino acids. This CDR3 reads CASSLDTGVNQPQHF. The CDR3 bases are TGTGCCAGCAGCTTAGATACAGGAGTCAATCAGCCCCAGCATTTT.

DNA of the CDR3: TGTGCCAGTAGAAGAAGGGAACCCCCCCTCACTGAAGCTTTCTTT. It specifies CASRRREPPLTEAFF. V usage is TRBV19 and J usage is TRBJ1-1; D ambiguous. Deletions cut 6 bases from V and 4 bases from J, with 18 bases between. CDR1 and CDR2 (germline): LNHDA, SQIVND (reference sequence). The CDR3 consists of 15 residues. The variable domain in full, with the rest retrieved from reference TRBV19 and TRBJ1-1, is DGGITQSPKYLFRKEGQNVTLSCEQNLNHDAMYWYRQDPGQGLRLIYYSQIVNDFQKGDIAEGYSVSREKKESFPLTVTSAQKNPTAFYLCASRRREPPLTEAFFGQGTRLTVV.

By sample fraction, this clone is large (0.1 to 1%). V is TRBV9 and J is TRBJ2-1, with D perhaps matching TRBD2 (5 bases). There are 17 residues in the CDR3. V lost 0 bases to trimming and J lost 0 bases, with 13 bases between them. Per the germline V gene, CDR1 is SGDLS and CDR2 is YYNGEE. The CDR3 DNA follows: TGTGCCAGCAGCGTAGAGGACTTGGGGAGCTCCTACAATGAGCAGTTCTTC. This sequence encodes CASSVEDLGSSYNEQFF.

The chain combines TRBV28 with TRBJ1-1; TRBD1 might be the D (5 bases). Germline V CDR1 and CDR2: MDHEN, SYDVKM. V lost 4 bases, J lost 5 bases, and 11 bases lay in between. The CDR3 has 13 residues. The CDR3 DNA follows: TGTGCCAGCAGTTCACAGGAGTTAACTGAAGCTTTCTTT. It specifies CASSSQELTEAFF.

The chain recombines TRBV19 with TRBJ1-2; D may be TRBD1 (5 bases). V dropped 0 bases and J dropped 6 bases, with 14 bases sitting between them. The germline CDR1 and CDR2 sequences are LNHDA and SQIVND (reference sequence). This CDR3 has 15 amino acids. This chain's CDR3 is CASSIEAQGRHGYTF. DNA of the CDR3: TGTGCCAGTAGTATAGAGGCCCAGGGACGACATGGCTACACCTTC.

This clone occurred a few times. V usage is TRBV6-8 and J usage is TRBJ1-1, with TRBD1 as a possible D gene (5 bases). Looked up from germline, CDR1 is MNHGY and CDR2 is SAAAGT. The CDR3 consists of 13 residues. V was pared by 5 bases and J by 1 base, with 8 bases between. The CDR3 DNA is TGTGCCAGCAGTCTGAGGGGGAACACTGAAGCTTTCTTT. Amino acids: CASSLRGNTEAFF.

The chain uses TRBV11-3 and TRBJ2-1; 7 bases map to TRBD2. CDR1 SGHNT and CDR2 YENEEA come from the germline V gene. The CDR3 runs 15 residues. Germline trimming cut 7 bases from V and 3 bases from J; bases unmatched to any gene: 9. CDR3 amino acids: CASIPGSGVYNEQFF. The CDR3 DNA sequence: TGTGCCAGCATACCAGGAAGCGGGGTCTACAATGAGCAGTTCTTC. Supplemented by reference TRBV11-3 and TRBJ2-1, the full variable domain reads EAGVVQSPRYKIIEKKQPVAFWCNPISGHNTLYWYLQNLGQGPELLIRYENEEAVDDSQLPKDRFSAERLKGVDSTLKIQPAELGDSAVYLCASIPGSGVYNEQFFGPGTRLTVL.

This clone has only a few counts. V usage is TRBV6-8 and J usage is TRBJ2-7, with D possibly TRBD1 on 6 matching bases. V dropped 5 bases and J dropped 0 bases, with 14 bases sitting between them. The CDR3 totals 15 residues. Germline CDR1 is MNHGY and CDR2 is SAAAGT. The CDR3 DNA reads TGTGCCAGCAGTGATTTTCAGGGGCCCTCCTACGAGCAGTACTTC. As protein: CASSDFQGPSYEQYF.

This clone came up a few times. The V gene is TRBV9, the J gene TRBJ2-2; no clear D. The germline V gene encodes CDR1 SGDLS and CDR2 YYNGEE. The CDR3 contains 14 residues. Trimming pared 4 bases from V and 8 bases from J, leaving 15 bases between. For the CDR3, the DNA is TGTGCCAGCAGCTTCGACTCCCGTGATGGGGAGCTGTTTTTT. This encodes CASSFDSRDGELFF.

This clone has a handful of counts. The chain couples TRBV11-3 to TRBJ2-1, with TRBD2 matching 7 bases. V gave up 1 base and J gave up 6 bases; unmatched junction bases: 3. CDR3 length: 14 residues. Germline CDR1 and CDR2: SGHNT and YENEEA. CDR3 in amino acids: CASSLVSGSNEQFF. The CDR3 coding sequence is TGTGCCAGCAGCTTAGTTAGCGGGTCCAATGAGCAGTTCTTC.

By sample share, this clone is medium-sized. V and J are TRBV6-8 and TRBJ1-2, with a tentative D call TRBD1 (5 bases). Germline assignment: CDR1 MNHGY and CDR2 SAAAGT. The V gene lost 10 bases and the J gene lost 4 bases, with 13 bases spanning the gap. The CDR3 extends over 12 amino acids. CDR3 protein: CATQGGSYGYTF. Written as DNA, the CDR3 is TGTGCCACCCAGGGAGGATCCTATGGCTACACCTTC.

CDR3: CASSRNRDHEQYF. DNA for the CDR3: TGTGCCAGTAGTAGAAACCGGGACCACGAGCAGTACTTC. The chain has TRBV19 and TRBJ2-7; D is perhaps TRBD1 or TRBD2 (5 bases each). The length of the CDR3 is 13 residues. V lost 4 bases, J lost 5 bases, and 12 bases lay in between. Germline V CDR1 and CDR2: LNHDA, SQIVND (reference sequence).